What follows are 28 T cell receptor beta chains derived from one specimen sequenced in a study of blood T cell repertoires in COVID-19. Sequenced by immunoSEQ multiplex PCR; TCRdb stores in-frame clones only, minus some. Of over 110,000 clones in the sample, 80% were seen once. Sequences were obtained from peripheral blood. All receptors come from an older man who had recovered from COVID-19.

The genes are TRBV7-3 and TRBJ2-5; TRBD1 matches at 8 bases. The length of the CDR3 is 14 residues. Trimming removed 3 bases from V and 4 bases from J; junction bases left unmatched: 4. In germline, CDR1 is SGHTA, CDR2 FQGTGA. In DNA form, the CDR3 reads TGTGCCAGCAGCTTGAGGGGACAGGTAGAGACCCAGTACTTC. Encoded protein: CASSLRGQVETQYF.

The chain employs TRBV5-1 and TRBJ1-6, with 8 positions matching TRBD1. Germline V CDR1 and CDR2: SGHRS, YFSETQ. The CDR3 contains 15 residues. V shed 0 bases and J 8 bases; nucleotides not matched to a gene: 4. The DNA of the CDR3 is TGCGCCAGCAGCTTGGGGCCGGGACAGGATTCACCCCTCCACTTT. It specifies CASSLGPGQDSPLHF.

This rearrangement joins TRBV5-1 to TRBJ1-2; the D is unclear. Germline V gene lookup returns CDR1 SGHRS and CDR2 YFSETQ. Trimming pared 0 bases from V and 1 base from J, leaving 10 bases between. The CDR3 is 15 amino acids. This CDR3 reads CASSLDADFNYGYTF. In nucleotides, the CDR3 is TGCGCCAGCAGCTTGGATGCTGACTTTAACTATGGCTACACCTTC.

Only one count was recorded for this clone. The CDR3 loop reads CASSPENIGNQPQHF. The CDR3 DNA reads TGTGCCAGCAGCCCGGAGAACATTGGCAATCAGCCCCAGCATTTT. This chain joins TRBV7-8 and TRBJ1-5; no clear D. Germline values: CDR1 SGHVS, CDR2 FQNEAQ. V lost 5 bases and J lost 2, with 13 bases in between. The CDR3 contains 15 residues.

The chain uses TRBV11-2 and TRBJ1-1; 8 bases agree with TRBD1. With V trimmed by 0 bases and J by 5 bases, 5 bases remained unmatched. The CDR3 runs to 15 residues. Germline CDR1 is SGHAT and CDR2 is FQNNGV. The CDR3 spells CASSLEAGGWTEAFF. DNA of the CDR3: TGTGCCAGCAGCTTAGAGGCAGGGGGCTGGACTGAAGCTTTCTTT.

The CDR3 protein is CASSRGGGEKLFF. The CDR3 DNA sequence: TGTGCCAGCAGCCGAGGGGGCGGCGAAAAACTGTTTTTT. The chain carries TRBV7-8 and TRBJ1-4; 7 bases line up with TRBD1. CDR3 length equals 13 residues. V was clipped by 5 bases and J by 8 bases; unmatched bases: 5. Germline lookup yields CDR1 SGHVS and CDR2 FQNEAQ.

CDR3 in DNA: TGTGCCAGTACATCCACAGATACGCAGTATTTT. Protein product: CASTSTDTQYF. The rearrangement links TRBV19 to TRBJ2-3; D gene unclear. The CDR3 has 11 residues. Per germline, CDR1 LNHDA and CDR2 SQIVND (reference sequence). With 7 bases removed from V and 2 bases from J, the gap between germline ends came to 4 bases.

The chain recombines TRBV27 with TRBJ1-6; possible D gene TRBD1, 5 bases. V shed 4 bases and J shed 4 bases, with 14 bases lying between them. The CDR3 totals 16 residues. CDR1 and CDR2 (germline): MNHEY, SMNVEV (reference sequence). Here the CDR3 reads CASSSRHQGYNSPLHF. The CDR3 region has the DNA TGTGCCAGCAGTTCCCGTCATCAGGGTTATAATTCACCCCTCCACTTT.

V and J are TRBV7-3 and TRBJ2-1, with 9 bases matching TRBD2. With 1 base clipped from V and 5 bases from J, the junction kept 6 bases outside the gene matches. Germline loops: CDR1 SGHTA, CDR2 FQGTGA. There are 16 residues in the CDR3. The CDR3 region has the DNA TGTGCCAGCAGCTTAAGAGGGACTAGCAGCGACAATGAGCAGTTCTTC. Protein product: CASSLRGTSSDNEQFF.

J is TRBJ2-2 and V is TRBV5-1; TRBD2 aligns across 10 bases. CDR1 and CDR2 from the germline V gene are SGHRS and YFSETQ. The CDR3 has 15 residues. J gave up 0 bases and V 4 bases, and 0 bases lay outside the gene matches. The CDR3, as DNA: TGCGCCAGCAGCGGACTAGCGGCGAACACCGGGGAGCTGTTTTTT. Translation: CASSGLAANTGELFF.

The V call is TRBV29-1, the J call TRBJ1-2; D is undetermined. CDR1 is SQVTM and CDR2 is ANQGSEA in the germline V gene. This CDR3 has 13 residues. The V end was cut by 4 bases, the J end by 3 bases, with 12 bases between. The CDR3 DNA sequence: TGCAGCGTTGTAGGAGGGCCGCACTATGGCTACACCTTC. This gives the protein CSVVGGPHYGYTF.

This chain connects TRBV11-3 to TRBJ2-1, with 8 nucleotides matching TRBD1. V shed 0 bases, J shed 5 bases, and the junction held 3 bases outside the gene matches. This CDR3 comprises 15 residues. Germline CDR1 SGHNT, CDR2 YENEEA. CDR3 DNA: TGTGCCAGCAGCTTAGATGGGGACAGGAACAATGAGCAGTTCTTC. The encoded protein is CASSLDGDRNNEQFF.

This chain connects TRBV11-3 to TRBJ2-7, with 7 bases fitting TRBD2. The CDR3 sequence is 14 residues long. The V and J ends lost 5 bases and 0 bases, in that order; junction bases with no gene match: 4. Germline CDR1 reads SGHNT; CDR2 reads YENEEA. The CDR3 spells CASSPGGSSYEQYF. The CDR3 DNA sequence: TGTGCCAGCAGCCCCGGGGGGAGCTCCTACGAGCAGTACTTC.

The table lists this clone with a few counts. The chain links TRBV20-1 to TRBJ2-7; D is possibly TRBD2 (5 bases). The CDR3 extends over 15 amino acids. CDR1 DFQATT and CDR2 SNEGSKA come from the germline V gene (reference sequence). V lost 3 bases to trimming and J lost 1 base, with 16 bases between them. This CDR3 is CSASPLGSGSYEQYF. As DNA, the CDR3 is TGCAGTGCTAGTCCACTAGGTAGTGGGTCCTACGAGCAGTACTTC.

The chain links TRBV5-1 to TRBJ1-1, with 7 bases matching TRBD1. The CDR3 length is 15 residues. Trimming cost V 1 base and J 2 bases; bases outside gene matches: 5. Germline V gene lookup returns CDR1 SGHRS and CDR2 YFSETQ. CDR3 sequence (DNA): TGCGCCAGCAGCTTGAGAACAGGGGAAAACACTGAAGCTTTCTTT. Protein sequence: CASSLRTGENTEAFF.

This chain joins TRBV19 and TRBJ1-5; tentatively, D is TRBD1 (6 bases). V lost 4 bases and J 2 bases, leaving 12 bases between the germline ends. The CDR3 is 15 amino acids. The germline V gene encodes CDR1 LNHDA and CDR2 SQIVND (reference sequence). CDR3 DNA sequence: TGTGCCAGTAGTAAAGCCTCAGGGGGCAATCAGCCCCAGCATTTT. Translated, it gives CASSKASGGNQPQHF. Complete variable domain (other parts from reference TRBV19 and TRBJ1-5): DGGITQSPKYLFRKEGQNVTLSCEQNLNHDAMYWYRQDPGQGLRLIYYSQIVNDFQKGDIAEGYSVSREKKESFPLTVTSAQKNPTAFYLCASSKASGGNQPQHFGDGTRLSIL.

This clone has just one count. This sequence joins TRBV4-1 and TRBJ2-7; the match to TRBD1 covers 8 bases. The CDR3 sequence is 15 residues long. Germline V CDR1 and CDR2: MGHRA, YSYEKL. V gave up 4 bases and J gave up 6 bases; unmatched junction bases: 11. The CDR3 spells CASSPIRGLSREQYF. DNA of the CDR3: TGCGCCAGCAGCCCGATCAGGGGGCTCTCTCGCGAGCAGTACTTC.

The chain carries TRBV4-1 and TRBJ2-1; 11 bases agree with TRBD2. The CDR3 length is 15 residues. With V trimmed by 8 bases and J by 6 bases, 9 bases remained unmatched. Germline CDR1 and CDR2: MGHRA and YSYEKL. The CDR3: CASQDRGTSGNEQFF. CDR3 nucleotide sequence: TGCGCCAGCCAAGACAGAGGGACTAGCGGCAATGAGCAGTTCTTC.

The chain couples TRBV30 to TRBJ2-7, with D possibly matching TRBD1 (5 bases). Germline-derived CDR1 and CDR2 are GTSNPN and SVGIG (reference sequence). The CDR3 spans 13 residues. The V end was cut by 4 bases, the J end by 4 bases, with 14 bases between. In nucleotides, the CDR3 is TGTGCCTGGACTTGGCAGGGAAATTACGAGCAGTACTTC. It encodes CAWTWQGNYEQYF.

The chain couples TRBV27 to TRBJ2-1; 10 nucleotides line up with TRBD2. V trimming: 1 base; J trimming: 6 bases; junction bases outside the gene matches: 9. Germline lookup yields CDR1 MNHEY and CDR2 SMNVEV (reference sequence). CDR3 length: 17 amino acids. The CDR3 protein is CASSLFSKREGRNEQFF. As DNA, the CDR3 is TGTGCCAGCAGTTTATTTTCGAAGCGGGAGGGCCGCAATGAGCAGTTCTTC.

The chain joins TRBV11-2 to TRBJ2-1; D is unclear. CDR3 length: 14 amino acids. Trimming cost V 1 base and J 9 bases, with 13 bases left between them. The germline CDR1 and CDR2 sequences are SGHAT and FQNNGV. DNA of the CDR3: TGTGCCAGCAGCTTAGTAGTTAGCAATAGTGAGCAGTTCTTC. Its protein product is CASSLVVSNSEQFF.

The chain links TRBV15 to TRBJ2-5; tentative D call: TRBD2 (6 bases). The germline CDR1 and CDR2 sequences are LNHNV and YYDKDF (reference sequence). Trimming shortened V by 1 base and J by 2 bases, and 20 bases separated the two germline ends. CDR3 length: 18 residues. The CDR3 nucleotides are TGTGCCACCAGCAGAGCTCGAACCGGGAGTTCTCGGCAAGAGACCCAGTACTTC. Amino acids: CATSRARTGSSRQETQYF.

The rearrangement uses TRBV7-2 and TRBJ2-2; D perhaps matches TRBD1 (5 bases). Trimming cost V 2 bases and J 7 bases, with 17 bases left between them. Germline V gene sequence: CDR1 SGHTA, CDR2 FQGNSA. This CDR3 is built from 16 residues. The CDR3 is CASSLRTTAGHGELFF. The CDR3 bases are TGTGCCAGCAGCTTAAGGACGACAGCAGGGCACGGGGAGCTGTTTTTT.

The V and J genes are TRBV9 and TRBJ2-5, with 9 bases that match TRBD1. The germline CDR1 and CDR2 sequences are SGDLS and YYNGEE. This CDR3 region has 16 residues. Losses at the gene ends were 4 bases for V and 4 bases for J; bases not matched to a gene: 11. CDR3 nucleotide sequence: TGTGCCAGCAGCCCGCGGACAGGGGATGTGGTAGAGACCCAGTACTTC. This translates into CASSPRTGDVVETQYF.

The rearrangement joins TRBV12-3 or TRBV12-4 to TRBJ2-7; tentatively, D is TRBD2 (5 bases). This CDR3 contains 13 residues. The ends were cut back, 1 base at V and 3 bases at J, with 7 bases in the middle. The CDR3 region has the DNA TGTGCCAGCAGTTTAGGGGGAGTCTACGAGCAGTACTTC. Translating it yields CASSLGGVYEQYF.

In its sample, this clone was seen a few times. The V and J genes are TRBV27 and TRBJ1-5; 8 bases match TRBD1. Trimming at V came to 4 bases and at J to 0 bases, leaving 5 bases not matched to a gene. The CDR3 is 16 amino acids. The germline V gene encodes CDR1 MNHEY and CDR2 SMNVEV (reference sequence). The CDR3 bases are TGTGCCAGCAGTTCCGGGACAGGACTTAGCAATCAGCCCCAGCATTTT. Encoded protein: CASSSGTGLSNQPQHF.

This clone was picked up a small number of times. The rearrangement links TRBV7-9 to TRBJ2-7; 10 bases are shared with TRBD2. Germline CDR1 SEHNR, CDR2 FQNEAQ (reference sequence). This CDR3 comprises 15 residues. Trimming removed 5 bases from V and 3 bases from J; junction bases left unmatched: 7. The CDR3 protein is CASSIGLADSYEQYF. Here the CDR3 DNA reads TGTGCCAGCAGCATTGGACTAGCGGATAGCTACGAGCAGTACTTC.

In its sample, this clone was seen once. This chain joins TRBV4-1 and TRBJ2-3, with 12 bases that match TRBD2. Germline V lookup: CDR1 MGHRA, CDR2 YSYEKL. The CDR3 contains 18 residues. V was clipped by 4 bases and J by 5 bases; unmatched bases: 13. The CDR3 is CASSRHDPSGRALDTQYF. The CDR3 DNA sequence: TGCGCCAGCAGCCGGCATGACCCTAGCGGGAGGGCCTTAGATACGCAGTATTTT.